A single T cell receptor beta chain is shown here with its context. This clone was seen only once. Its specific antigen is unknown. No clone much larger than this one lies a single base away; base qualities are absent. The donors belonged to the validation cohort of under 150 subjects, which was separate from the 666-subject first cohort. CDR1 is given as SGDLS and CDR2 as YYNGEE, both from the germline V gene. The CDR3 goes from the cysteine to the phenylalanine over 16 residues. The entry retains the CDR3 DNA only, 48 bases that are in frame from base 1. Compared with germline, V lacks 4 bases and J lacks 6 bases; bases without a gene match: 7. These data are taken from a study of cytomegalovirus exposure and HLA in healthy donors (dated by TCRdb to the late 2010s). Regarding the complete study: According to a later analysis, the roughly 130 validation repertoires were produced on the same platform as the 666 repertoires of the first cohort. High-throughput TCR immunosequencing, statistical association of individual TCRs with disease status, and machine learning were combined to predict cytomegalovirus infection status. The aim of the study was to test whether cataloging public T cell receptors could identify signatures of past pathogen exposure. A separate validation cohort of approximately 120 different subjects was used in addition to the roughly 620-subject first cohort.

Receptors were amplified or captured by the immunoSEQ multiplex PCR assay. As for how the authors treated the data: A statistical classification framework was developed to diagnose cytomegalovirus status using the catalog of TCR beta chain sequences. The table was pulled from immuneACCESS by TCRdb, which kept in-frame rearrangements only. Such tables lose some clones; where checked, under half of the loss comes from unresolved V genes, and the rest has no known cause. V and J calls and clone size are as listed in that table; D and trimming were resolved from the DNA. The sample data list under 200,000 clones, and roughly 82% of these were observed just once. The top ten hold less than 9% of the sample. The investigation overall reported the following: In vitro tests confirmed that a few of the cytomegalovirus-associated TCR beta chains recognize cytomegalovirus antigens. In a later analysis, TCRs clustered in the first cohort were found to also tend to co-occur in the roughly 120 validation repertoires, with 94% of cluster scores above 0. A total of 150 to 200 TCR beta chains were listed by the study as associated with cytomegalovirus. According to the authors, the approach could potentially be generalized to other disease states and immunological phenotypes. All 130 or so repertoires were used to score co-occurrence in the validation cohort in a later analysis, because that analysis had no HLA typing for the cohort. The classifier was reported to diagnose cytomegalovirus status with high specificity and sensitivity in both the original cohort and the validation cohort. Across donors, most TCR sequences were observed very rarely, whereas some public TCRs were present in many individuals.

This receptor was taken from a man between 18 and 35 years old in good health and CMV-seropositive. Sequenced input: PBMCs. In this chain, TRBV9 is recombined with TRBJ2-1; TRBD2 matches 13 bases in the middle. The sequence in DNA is TGTGCCAGCAGCAAGGGACTAGCGGGACGGGCCAATGAGCAGTTCTTC. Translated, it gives CASSKGLAGRANEQFF.